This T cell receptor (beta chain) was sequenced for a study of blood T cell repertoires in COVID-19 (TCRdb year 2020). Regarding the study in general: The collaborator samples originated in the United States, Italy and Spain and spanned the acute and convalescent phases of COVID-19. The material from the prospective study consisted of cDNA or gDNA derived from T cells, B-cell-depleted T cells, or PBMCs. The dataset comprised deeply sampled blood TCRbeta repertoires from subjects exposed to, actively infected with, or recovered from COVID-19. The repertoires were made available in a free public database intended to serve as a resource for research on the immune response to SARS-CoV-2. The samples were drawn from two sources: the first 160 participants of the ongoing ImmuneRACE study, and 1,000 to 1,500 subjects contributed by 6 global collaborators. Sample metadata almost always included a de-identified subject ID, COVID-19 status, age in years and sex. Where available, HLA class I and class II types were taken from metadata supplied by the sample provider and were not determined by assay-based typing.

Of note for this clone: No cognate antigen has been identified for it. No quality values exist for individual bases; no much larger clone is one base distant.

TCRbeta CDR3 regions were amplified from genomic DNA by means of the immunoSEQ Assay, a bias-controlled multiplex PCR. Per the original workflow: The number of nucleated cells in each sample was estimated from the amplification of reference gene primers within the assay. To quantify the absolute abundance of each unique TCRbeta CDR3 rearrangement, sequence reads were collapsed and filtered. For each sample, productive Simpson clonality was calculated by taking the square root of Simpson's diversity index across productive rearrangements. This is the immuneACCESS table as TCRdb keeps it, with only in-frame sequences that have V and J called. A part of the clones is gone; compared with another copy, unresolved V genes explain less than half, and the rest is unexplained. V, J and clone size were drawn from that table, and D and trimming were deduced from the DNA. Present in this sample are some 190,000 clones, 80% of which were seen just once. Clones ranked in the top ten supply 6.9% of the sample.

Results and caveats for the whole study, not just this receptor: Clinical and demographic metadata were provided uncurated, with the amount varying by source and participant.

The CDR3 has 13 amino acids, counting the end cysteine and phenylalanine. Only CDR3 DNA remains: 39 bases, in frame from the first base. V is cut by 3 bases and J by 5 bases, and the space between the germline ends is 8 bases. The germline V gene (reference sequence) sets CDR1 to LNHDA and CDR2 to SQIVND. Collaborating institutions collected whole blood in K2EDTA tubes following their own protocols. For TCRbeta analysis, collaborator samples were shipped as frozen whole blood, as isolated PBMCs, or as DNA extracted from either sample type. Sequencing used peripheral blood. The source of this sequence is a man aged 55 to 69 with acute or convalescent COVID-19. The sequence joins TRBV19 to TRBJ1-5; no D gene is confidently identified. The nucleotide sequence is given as TGTGCCAGTAGTATTACCGGGTATCAGCCCCAGCATTTT. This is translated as CASSITGYQPQHF.